The 8 T cell receptor beta chains listed next were all sequenced from one sample in a study of cytomegalovirus exposure and HLA in healthy donors. The PCR used 60 Vbeta and 13 Jbeta primers. Measured with immunoSEQ multiplex PCR; TCRdb has only the in-frame clones, and not every one. The sample has under 200,000 clones; approximately 80% are singletons. Material: PBMCs. Source of these receptors: a young man in good health and CMV-seropositive.

This chain uses TRBV7-2 with TRBJ1-2, with D perhaps TRBD1 (6 bases). The CDR3 contains 16 residues. Germline V lookup: CDR1 SGHTA, CDR2 FQGNSA. Trimming cost V 1 base and J 4 bases, with 16 bases left between them. The CDR3 loop reads CASSLDAGARVYGYTF. The DNA for the CDR3 is TGTGCCAGCAGCTTAGATGCGGGGGCGCGAGTCTATGGCTACACCTTC.

The CDR3 DNA reads TGTGCCAGTTCGGGTGGGGCTGGCTACGAGCAGTACTTC. It yields the protein CASSGGAGYEQYF. This rearrangement joins TRBV7-3 to TRBJ2-7, with TRBD1 as a possible D gene (5 bases). Germline CDR1 is SGHTA and CDR2 is FQGTGA. With 9 bases removed from V and 3 bases from J, the gap between germline ends came to 15 bases. This CDR3 has 13 residues.

V is TRBV27 and J is TRBJ2-1, with 11 bases fitting TRBD1. With 7 bases clipped from V and 4 bases from J, the junction kept 9 bases outside the gene matches. This CDR3 region has 16 residues. Germline V gene lookup returns CDR1 MNHEY and CDR2 SMNVEV (reference sequence). In DNA form, the CDR3 reads TGTGCCAGCACCCTGGGGGGGACAGGGGGATACAATGAGCAGTTCTTC. Translating gives CASTLGGTGGYNEQFF.

The chain uses TRBV12-5 and TRBJ2-7; 9 bases fit TRBD1. J lost 5 bases, V lost 4 bases, and 9 bases had no gene match. The germline V gene encodes CDR1 LGHNT and CDR2 FRNRAP. This CDR3 region has 15 residues. The CDR3 nucleotides are TGTGCTAGTGGTTCCCGGGGGACAGGGACCGACGAGCAGTACTTC. This encodes CASGSRGTGTDEQYF. Drawing the rest from reference TRBV12-5 and TRBJ2-7, the complete variable domain is DARVTQTPRHKVTEMGQEVTMRCQPILGHNTVFWYRQTMMQGLELLAYFRNRAPLDDSGMPKDRFSAEMPDATLATLKIQPSEPRDSAVYFCASGSRGTGTDEQYFGPGTRLTVT.

This clone was found a few times. The sample carries other DNA sequences with the same CDR3. V is TRBV28 and J is TRBJ1-2, with 7 bases that match TRBD1. Germline values: CDR1 MDHEN, CDR2 SYDVKM. J was trimmed by 7 bases and V by 5 bases; bases with no gene match: 4. The CDR3 consists of 12 residues. The CDR3 region is CASSRDRVGYTF. CDR3 coding DNA: TGTGCCAGCAGTCGTGACAGGGTTGGCTACACCTTC.

The chain combines TRBV7-9 with TRBJ2-6; 8 bases are a match to TRBD2. Losses at the gene ends were 4 bases for V and 2 bases for J; bases not matched to a gene: 10. Per germline, CDR1 SEHNR and CDR2 FQNEAQ (reference sequence). This CDR3 is 18 amino acids long. The chain's CDR3 is CASSSSRFGGAGANVLTF. The CDR3 nucleotides are TGTGCCAGCAGCTCGTCGAGATTCGGGGGGGCTGGGGCCAACGTCCTGACTTTC.

V and J are TRBV5-4 and TRBJ2-5; 7 bases map to TRBD2. The germline gives CDR1 SGHNT, CDR2 YYREEE (reference sequence). CDR3 length: 12 amino acids. The V and J ends lost 8 bases and 1 base, in that order; junction bases with no gene match: 2. The chain's CDR3 is CASSGGQETQYF. DNA of the CDR3: TGTGCCAGTTCGGGGGGCCAAGAGACCCAGTACTTC.

Only one count was recorded for this clone. The chain uses TRBV19 and TRBJ2-5; no definite D call. Trimming removed 6 bases at V and 2 bases at J, with 4 bases between. The V gene's germline CDR1 is LNHDA and CDR2 SQIVND (reference sequence). There are 11 residues in the CDR3. The CDR3 DNA is TGTGCCAGTAGAGAGCAAGAGACCCAGTACTTC. The encoded protein is CASREQETQYF.